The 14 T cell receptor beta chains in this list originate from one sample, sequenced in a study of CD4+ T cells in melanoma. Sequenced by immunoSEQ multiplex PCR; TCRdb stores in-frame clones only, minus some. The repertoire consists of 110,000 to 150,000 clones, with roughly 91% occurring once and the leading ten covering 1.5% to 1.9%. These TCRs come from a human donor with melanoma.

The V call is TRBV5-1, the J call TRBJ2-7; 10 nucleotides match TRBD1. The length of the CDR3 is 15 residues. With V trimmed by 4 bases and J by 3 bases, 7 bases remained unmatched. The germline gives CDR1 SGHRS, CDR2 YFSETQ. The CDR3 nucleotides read TGCGCCAGCAGCCTCGGACAGGGGGTATTCTACGAGCAGTACTTC. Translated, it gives CASSLGQGVFYEQYF.

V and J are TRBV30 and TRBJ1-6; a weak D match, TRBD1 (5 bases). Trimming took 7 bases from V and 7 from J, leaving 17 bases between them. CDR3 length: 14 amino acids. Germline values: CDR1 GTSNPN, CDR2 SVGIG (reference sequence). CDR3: CASGWGRGNSPLHF. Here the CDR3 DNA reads TGTGCCTCCGGATGGGGACGAGGGAATTCACCCCTCCACTTT.

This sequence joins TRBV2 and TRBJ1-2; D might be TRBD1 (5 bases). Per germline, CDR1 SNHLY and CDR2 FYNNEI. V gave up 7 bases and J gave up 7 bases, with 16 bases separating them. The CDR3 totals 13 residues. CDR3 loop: CASTPRTDSGYTF. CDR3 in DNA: TGTGCCAGCACCCCTCGTACCGACAGTGGCTACACCTTC.

The chain's CDR3 is CASSVQGANEKLFF. The CDR3 DNA follows: TGTGCCAGTAGTGTACAGGGGGCTAATGAAAAACTGTTTTTT. This chain joins TRBV19 and TRBJ1-4; TRBD1 agrees at 8 bases. The V gene end was trimmed by 5 bases and the J gene end by 3 bases; junction bases not matched to a gene: 2. This CDR3 comprises 14 residues. CDR1 and CDR2 (germline): LNHDA, SQIVND (reference sequence).

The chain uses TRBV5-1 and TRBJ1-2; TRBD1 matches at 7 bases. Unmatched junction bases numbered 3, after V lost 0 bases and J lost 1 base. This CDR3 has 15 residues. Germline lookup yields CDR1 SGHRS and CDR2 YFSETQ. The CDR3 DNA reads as TGCGCCAGCAGCTTGGCCAACAGGGGTAACTATGGCTACACCTTC. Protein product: CASSLANRGNYGYTF.

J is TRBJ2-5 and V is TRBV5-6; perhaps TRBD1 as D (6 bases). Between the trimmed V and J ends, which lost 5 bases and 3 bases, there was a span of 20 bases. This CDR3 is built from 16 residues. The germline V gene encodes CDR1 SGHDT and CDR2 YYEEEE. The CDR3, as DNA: TGTGCCAGCAGAGTAGCAGGGGACCGAACTGAAGAGACCCAGTACTTC. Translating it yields CASRVAGDRTEETQYF. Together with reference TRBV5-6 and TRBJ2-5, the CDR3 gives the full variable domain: DAGVTQSPTHLIKTRGQQVTLRCSPKSGHDTVSWYQQALGQGPQFIFQYYEEEERQRGNFPDRFSGHQFPNYSSELNVNALLLGDSALYLCASRVAGDRTEETQYFGPGTRLLVL.

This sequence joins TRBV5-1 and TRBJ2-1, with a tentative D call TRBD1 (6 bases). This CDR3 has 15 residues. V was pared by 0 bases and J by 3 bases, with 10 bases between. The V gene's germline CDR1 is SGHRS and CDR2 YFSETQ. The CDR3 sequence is CASSLAATGYNEQFF. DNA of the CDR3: TGCGCCAGCAGCTTGGCTGCGACAGGCTACAATGAGCAGTTCTTC.

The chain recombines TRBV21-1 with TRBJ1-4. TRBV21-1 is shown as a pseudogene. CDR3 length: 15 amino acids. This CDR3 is CASSMPVPVCEKLFF. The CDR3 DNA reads TGTGCCAGCAGCATGCCCGTTCCCGTATGTGAAAAACTGTTTTTT.

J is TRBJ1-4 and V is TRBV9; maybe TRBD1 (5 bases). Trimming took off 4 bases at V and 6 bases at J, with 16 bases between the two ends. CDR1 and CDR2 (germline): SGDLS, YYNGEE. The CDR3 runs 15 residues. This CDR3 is CASSPGVLRDEKLFF. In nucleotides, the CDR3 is TGTGCCAGCAGCCCGGGGGTTCTCAGAGATGAAAAACTGTTTTTT.

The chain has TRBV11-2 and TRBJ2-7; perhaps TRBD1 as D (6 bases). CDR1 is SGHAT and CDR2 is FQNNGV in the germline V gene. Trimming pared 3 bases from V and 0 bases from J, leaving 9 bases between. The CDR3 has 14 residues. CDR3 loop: CASSFQGSSYEQYF. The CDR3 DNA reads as TGTGCCAGCAGCTTTCAGGGGAGCTCCTACGAGCAGTACTTC.

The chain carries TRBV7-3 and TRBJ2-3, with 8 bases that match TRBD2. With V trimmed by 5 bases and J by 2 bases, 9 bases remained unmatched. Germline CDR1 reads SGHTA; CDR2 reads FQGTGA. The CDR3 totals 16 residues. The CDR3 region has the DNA TGTGCCAGCAGCCGTAGGTCGGGGGGGAACACAGATACGCAGTATTTT. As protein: CASSRRSGGNTDTQYF.

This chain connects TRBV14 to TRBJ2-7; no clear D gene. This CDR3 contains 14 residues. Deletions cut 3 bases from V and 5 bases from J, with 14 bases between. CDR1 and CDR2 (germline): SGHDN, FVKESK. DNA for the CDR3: TGTGCCAGCAGCCACCGGCAGACCTTCGACGAGCAGTACTTC. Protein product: CASSHRQTFDEQYF.

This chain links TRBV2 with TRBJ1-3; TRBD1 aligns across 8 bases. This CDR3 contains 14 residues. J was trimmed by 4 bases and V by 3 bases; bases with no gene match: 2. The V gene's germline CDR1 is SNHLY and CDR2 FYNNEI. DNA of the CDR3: TGTGCCAGCAGTGACAGGGGGCTCGGAAACACCATATATTTT. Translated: CASSDRGLGNTIYF.

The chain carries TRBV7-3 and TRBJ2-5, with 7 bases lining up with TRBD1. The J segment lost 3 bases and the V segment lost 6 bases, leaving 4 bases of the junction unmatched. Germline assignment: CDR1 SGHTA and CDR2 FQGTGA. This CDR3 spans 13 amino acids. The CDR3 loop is CASSFTGEETQYF. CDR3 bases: TGTGCCAGCAGTTTCACAGGGGAAGAGACCCAGTACTTC.